This passage covers 29 T cell receptor beta chains from one sample sequenced in a study of T cell repertoires and HLA-DP antigens. Antigens for these TCRs are unknown. Sequenced by immunoSEQ multiplex PCR; TCRdb stores in-frame clones only, minus some. The data show approximately 110,000 clones, 80% to 95% seen once. What was sequenced was CD4+ T cells from PBMCs. These receptor sequences come from a woman younger than 35 in good health and CMV-seronegative.

This sequence joins TRBV7-3 and TRBJ2-2; tentatively, D is TRBD1 or TRBD2 (6 bases each). V was shortened by 5 bases and J by 7 bases, with 23 bases between the two germline ends. The CDR3 extends over 17 amino acids. CDR1 SGHTA and CDR2 FQGTGA come from the germline V gene. CDR3: CASSAQVMRGGSGELFF. The CDR3 coding sequence is TGTGCCAGCAGCGCCCAAGTTATGCGAGGGGGGAGCGGGGAGCTGTTTTTT.

The V and J genes are TRBV5-4 and TRBJ2-7; 9 nucleotides align to TRBD2. CDR3 length: 13 residues. V lost 4 bases to trimming and J lost 8 bases; unmatched junction nucleotides: 7. Germline-derived CDR1 and CDR2 are SGHNT and YYREEE (reference sequence). DNA for the CDR3: TGTGCCAGCAGCGAACCCGGGACTAGCAAGCAGTACTTC. Residues: CASSEPGTSKQYF.

This clone has a single count. The chain is built from TRBV7-8 and TRBJ1-1; TRBD1 agrees at 7 bases. The CDR3 extends over 14 amino acids. Germline loops: CDR1 SGHVS, CDR2 FQNEAQ. Germline trimming cut 5 bases from V and 1 base from J; bases unmatched to any gene: 4. Here the CDR3 reads CASSLRTGNTEAFF. The DNA for the CDR3 is TGTGCCAGCAGCCTTAGGACAGGGAACACTGAAGCTTTCTTT.

This chain connects TRBV5-1 to TRBJ2-3, with D maybe TRBD2 (6 bases). V gave up 2 bases and J gave up 5 bases, with 15 bases separating them. This CDR3 has 15 amino acids. Looked up from germline, CDR1 is SGHRS and CDR2 is YFSETQ. Here the CDR3 DNA reads TGCGCCAGCAGCTTTCTCGCGGGAACGAAAGATACGCAGTATTTT. It is translated as CASSFLAGTKDTQYF.

CDR3 sequence reads: CADRQGKNTGELFF. In DNA, the CDR3 is TGTGCCGACAGACAGGGGAAGAACACCGGGGAGCTGTTTTTT. The chain joins TRBV7-8 to TRBJ2-2; 8 positions match TRBD1. The CDR3 extends over 14 amino acids. CDR1 and CDR2 from the germline V gene are SGHVS and FQNEAQ. Trimming took 11 bases from V and 1 from J; bases not matched to a gene: 6.

V gene TRBV4-1 combines with J gene TRBJ2-3, with 7 bases matching TRBD2. Germline V gene sequence: CDR1 MGHRA, CDR2 YSYEKL. V trimming: 0 bases; J trimming: 4 bases; junction bases outside the gene matches: 10. This CDR3 contains 17 residues. The CDR3 DNA sequence: TGCGCCAGCAGCCAAGATCGAGTGCGGGGGATCCCAGATACGCAGTATTTT. Its protein is CASSQDRVRGIPDTQYF.

As DNA, the CDR3 is TGTGCCAGCAGCTTGGGCTTCGCCAGGGAGGAGGGTGGCTACACCTTC. As protein: CASSLGFAREEGGYTF. V and J are TRBV5-4 and TRBJ1-2; tentative D call: TRBD1 (5 bases). CDR3 length equals 16 residues. From germline, CDR1 is SGHNT and CDR2 YYREEE (reference sequence). Trimming removed 0 bases from V and 7 bases from J, with 19 bases in between.

V is TRBV5-4 and J is TRBJ2-2; tentatively, D is TRBD2 (7 bases). CDR1 is SGHNT, CDR2 YYREEE, per germline (reference sequence). With 2 bases removed from V and 7 bases from J, the gap between germline ends came to 24 bases. The CDR3 has 18 residues. The CDR3 nucleotides read TGTGCCAGCAGCTTACCCCCTGGTAGGGGGGGCCTTGGCGGGGAGCTGTTTTTT. Its protein is CASSLPPGRGGLGGELFF.

In this sample, this clone turned up a few times. The chain has TRBV6-1 and TRBJ1-5; TRBD1 matches at 8 bases. V lost 4 bases and J lost 0; bases outside the gene matches: 5. Per the germline V gene, CDR1 is MNHNS and CDR2 is SASEGT. The CDR3 is 16 amino acids. The CDR3, as DNA: TGTGCCAGCAGTGGGGGACAGGCATATAGCAATCAGCCCCAGCATTTT. This sequence encodes CASSGGQAYSNQPQHF.

There are a few counts of this clone. CDR3 protein: CASSAGQDYGYTF. CDR3 DNA sequence: TGTGCCAGCAGCGCGGGACAGGACTATGGCTACACCTTC. This sequence joins TRBV28 and TRBJ1-2; TRBD1 aligns across 8 bases. The length of the CDR3 is 13 residues. Losses at the gene ends were 6 bases for V and 3 bases for J; bases not matched to a gene: 3. The germline CDR1 and CDR2 sequences are MDHEN and SYDVKM.

The chain links TRBV7-2 to TRBJ1-2, with D perhaps matching TRBD1 (5 bases). Trimming removed 2 bases at V and 4 bases at J, with 17 bases between. Germline V gives CDR1 SGHTA, CDR2 FQGNSA. The CDR3 spans 16 residues. CDR3 protein: CASSLIGNGAGYGYTF. DNA for the CDR3: TGTGCCAGCAGCTTAATTGGGAACGGGGCTGGCTATGGCTACACCTTC.

The rearrangement links TRBV28 to TRBJ1-4, with no clear D. With 8 bases removed from V and 4 bases from J, the gap between germline ends came to 8 bases. The V gene's germline CDR1 is MDHEN and CDR2 SYDVKM. CDR3 length equals 12 residues. This CDR3 reads CASLSGNEKLFF. CDR3 nucleotide sequence: TGTGCCAGCTTGAGCGGTAATGAAAAACTGTTTTTT.

This sequence joins TRBV28 and TRBJ2-7, with 7 bases lining up with TRBD2. With V trimmed by 4 bases and J by 3 bases, 9 bases remained unmatched. Germline CDR1 reads MDHEN; CDR2 reads SYDVKM. The CDR3 length is 15 residues. The CDR3 DNA is TGTGCCAGCAGTTCCTGGGGGGGAGGCGACTACGAGCAGTACTTC. This sequence encodes CASSSWGGGDYEQYF.

This chain links TRBV7-3 with TRBJ1-2, with TRBD1 as a possible D gene (6 bases). This CDR3 spans 12 amino acids. Deletions cut 5 bases from V and 8 bases from J, with 12 bases between. Germline loops: CDR1 SGHTA, CDR2 FQGTGA. In DNA form, the CDR3 reads TGTGCCAGCAGCCCCGACAGGAGGGGCTACACCTTC. This translates into CASSPDRRGYTF.

The J gene is TRBJ2-5, the V gene TRBV5-1; D is unresolved. Trimming removed 2 bases from V and 2 bases from J, with 10 bases in between. Germline CDR1 and CDR2: SGHRS and YFSETQ. This CDR3 has 14 residues. CDR3 sequence (DNA): TGCGCCAGCAGCTTAGACTGGGGACAAGAGACCCAGTACTTC. Protein product: CASSLDWGQETQYF.

The chain combines TRBV10-3 with TRBJ1-1, with D uncertain. The germline gives CDR1 ENHRY, CDR2 SYGVKD. The CDR3 is made up of 15 amino acids. Trimming removed 2 bases at V and 3 bases at J, with 13 bases between. The CDR3 DNA is TGTGCCATCAGTGAGGGGGTTGGGGAATACACTGAAGCTTTCTTT. Residues: CAISEGVGEYTEAFF.

The genes are TRBV6-4 and TRBJ2-1; 11 bases are shared with TRBD2. The CDR3 is 15 amino acids. J was trimmed by 3 bases and V by 6 bases; bases with no gene match: 4. The germline V gene has CDR1 MRHNA and CDR2 SNTAGT. CDR3 sequence reads: CASSPLAGDYNEQFF. In DNA form, the CDR3 reads TGTGCCAGCAGCCCACTAGCGGGAGACTACAATGAGCAGTTCTTC.

This chain joins TRBV9 and TRBJ2-3, with 9 bases that match TRBD1. The CDR3 extends over 15 amino acids. V gave up 3 bases and J gave up 2 bases; unmatched junction bases: 4. In germline, CDR1 is SGDLS, CDR2 YYNGEE. The CDR3 DNA is TGTGCCAGCAGCGGGGGACAGGGCATCACAGATACGCAGTATTTT. It translates to CASSGGQGITDTQYF.

The V gene is TRBV15, the J gene TRBJ2-5; D perhaps matches TRBD2 (6 bases). V was shortened by 3 bases and J by 1 base, with 15 bases between the two germline ends. Germline CDR1 and CDR2: LNHNV and YYDKDF (reference sequence). The CDR3 covers 16 residues. The CDR3 loop reads CATSRGAGGTQETQYF. CDR3 coding DNA: TGTGCCACCAGCAGGGGCGCTGGCGGGACCCAAGAGACCCAGTACTTC.

The chain couples TRBV6-5 to TRBJ1-2, with D tentatively TRBD1 (5 bases). CDR3 length equals 13 residues. The V end lost 5 bases, the J end lost 8 bases, and 15 bases lay between the germline ends. Per germline, CDR1 MNHEY and CDR2 SVGAGI. The CDR3 reads CASSPPGPGGYTF. CDR3 DNA: TGTGCCAGCAGTCCGCCGGGACCTGGGGGCTACACCTTC.

This chain links TRBV27 with TRBJ1-1; no firm D call. The CDR3 length is 20 residues. The germline CDR1 and CDR2 sequences are MNHEY and SMNVEV (reference sequence). The V and J ends lost 0 bases and 3 bases respectively, with 26 bases between them. CDR3 in DNA: TGTGCCAGCAGTTTATCGCCTGCGTTTGTAAGGACTCGGAGGGACACTGAAGCTTTCTTT. Translating it yields CASSLSPAFVRTRRDTEAFF.

This rearrangement joins TRBV11-2 to TRBJ2-2, with D possibly TRBD1 on 5 matching bases. Trimming cost V 5 bases and J 3 bases, with 13 bases left between them. The CDR3 extends over 15 amino acids. Germline V lookup: CDR1 SGHAT, CDR2 FQNNGV. CDR3 DNA: TGTGCCAGCAGCCCACCTGACAGCTACACCGGGGAGCTGTTTTTT. Translating it yields CASSPPDSYTGELFF.

The chain joins TRBV28 to TRBJ1-4; unclear D gene. The germline gives CDR1 MDHEN, CDR2 SYDVKM. The ends were cut back, 3 bases at V and 8 bases at J, with 19 bases in the middle. CDR3 length: 16 amino acids. The CDR3 bases are TGTGCCAGCAGTTTGGGCAGCCCCATTGCCAAGGAAAAACTGTTTTTT. Its translation: CASSLGSPIAKEKLFF.

The CDR3 region has the DNA TGTGCCAGCAGCGGGGACGGGAGCTCTGGAAACACCATATATTTT. It yields the protein CASSGDGSSGNTIYF. The rearrangement uses TRBV9 and TRBJ1-3, with a tentative D call TRBD1 (5 bases). CDR1 is SGDLS and CDR2 is YYNGEE in the germline V gene. The CDR3 runs 15 residues. Trimming took 3 bases from V and 0 from J, leaving 10 bases between them. The whole variable domain, remainder taken from reference TRBV9 and TRBJ1-3, is DSGVTQTPKHLITATGQRVTLRCSPRSGDLSVYWYQQSLDQGLQFLIQYYNGEERAKGNILERFSAQQFPDLHSELNLSSLELGDSALYFCASSGDGSSGNTIYFGEGSWLTVV.

This chain connects TRBV2 to TRBJ2-5, with 8 bases aligning to TRBD1. The length of the CDR3 is 15 residues. CDR1 is SNHLY, CDR2 FYNNEI, per germline. V was clipped by 4 bases and J by 0 bases; unmatched bases: 4. The CDR3 spells CASSGGQGYQETQYF. The CDR3 nucleotides read TGTGCCAGCAGTGGCGGACAGGGCTACCAAGAGACCCAGTACTTC.

The chain is built from TRBV9 and TRBJ2-7; D may be TRBD1 (9 bases). CDR1 SGDLS and CDR2 YYNGEE come from the germline V gene. The CDR3 extends over 15 amino acids. This chain's CDR3 is CASSGTQQGAEEQYV. The CDR3 coding sequence is TGTGCCAGTAGCGGGACACAACAGGGGGCGGAAGAGCAGTACGTC.

The chain links TRBV18 to TRBJ1-4; D is perhaps TRBD1 (5 bases). Trimming left V 6 bases short and J 5 bases short, with 16 bases between. The CDR3 totals 15 residues. Looked up from germline, CDR1 is KGHSH and CDR2 is LQKENI. The CDR3 nucleotides read TGTGCCAGCTCTCCGCCCAGTGACAGAAATGAAAAACTGTTTTTT. Its translation: CASSPPSDRNEKLFF.

The rearrangement uses TRBV18 and TRBJ1-4, with D unclear. Germline values: CDR1 KGHSH, CDR2 LQKENI. The CDR3 contains 16 residues. V was pared by 3 bases and J by 0 bases, with 11 bases between. CDR3 amino acids: CASSPGEPPTNEKLFF. For the CDR3, the DNA is TGTGCCAGCTCACCGGGAGAACCCCCAACTAATGAAAAACTGTTTTTT. The entire variable domain, with the rest obtained from reference TRBV18 and TRBJ1-4, is as follows: NAGVMQNPRHLVRRRGQEARLRCSPMKGHSHVYWYRQLPEEGLKFMVYLQKENIIDESGMPKERFSAEFPKEGPSILRIQQVVRGDSAAYFCASSPGEPPTNEKLFFGSGTQLSVL.

The V gene is TRBV5-6, the J gene TRBJ2-2, with D possibly being TRBD1 or TRBD2 (5 bases each). The V and J ends lost 0 bases and 4 bases respectively, with 10 bases between them. In germline, CDR1 is SGHDT, CDR2 YYEEEE. The CDR3 runs to 15 residues. The CDR3 DNA follows: TGTGCCAGCAGCTTGGGTCAGGGAGTCACCGGGGAGCTGTTTTTT. This translates into CASSLGQGVTGELFF. The variable domain in full, completed from reference TRBV5-6 and TRBJ2-2, reads DAGVTQSPTHLIKTRGQQVTLRCSPKSGHDTVSWYQQALGQGPQFIFQYYEEEERQRGNFPDRFSGHQFPNYSSELNVNALLLGDSALYLCASSLGQGVTGELFFGEGSRLTVL.